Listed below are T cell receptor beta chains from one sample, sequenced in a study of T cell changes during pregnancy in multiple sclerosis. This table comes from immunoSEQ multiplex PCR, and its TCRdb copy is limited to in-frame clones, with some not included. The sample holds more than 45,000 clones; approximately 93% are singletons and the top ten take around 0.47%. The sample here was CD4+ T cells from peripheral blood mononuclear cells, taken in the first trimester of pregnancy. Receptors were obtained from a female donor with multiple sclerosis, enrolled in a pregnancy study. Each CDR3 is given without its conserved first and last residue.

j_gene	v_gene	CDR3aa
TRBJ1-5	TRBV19	ASSIGGQPQH
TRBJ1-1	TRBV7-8	ASRPARVFKLNTEAF
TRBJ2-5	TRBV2	ASSENSGGLQETQY
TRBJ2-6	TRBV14	ASSQDGTGANVLT
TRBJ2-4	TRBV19	ASSDSIAKNIQY
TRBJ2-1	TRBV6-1	ASSVMRGDSEQF
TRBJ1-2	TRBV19	ASSGGTGEGGYT
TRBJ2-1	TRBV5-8	ASSLERGSYNEQF
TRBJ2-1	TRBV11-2	ASSSLGGSYNEQF
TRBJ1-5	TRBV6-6	ASSSGQMDQPQH
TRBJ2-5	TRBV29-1	SVDSLAGGPGFQETQY
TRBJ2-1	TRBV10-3	AISDSTSRGQF
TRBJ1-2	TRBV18	ASSPTENYGYT
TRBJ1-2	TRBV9	ASSFSQGALSGYT
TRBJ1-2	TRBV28	ASSSGGRGYT